This T cell receptor beta chain was found in a study of cytomegalovirus exposure and HLA in healthy donors. Turning to the study itself: Approximately 200 million T cells yielded over 90 million unique TCR beta sequences in earlier analysis. Study results and caveats: A cluster of highly shared sequence variants was likely a sequencing artifact.

CDR1 and CDR2 (germline): MDHEN, SYDVKM. This CDR3 region has 15 residues. The V gene lost 2 bases and the J gene lost 7 bases, with 15 bases spanning the gap. Vbeta (60) and Jbeta (13) primers were used in the PCR. Assay used: immunoSEQ multiplex PCR; TCRdb lists only in-frame clones, some missing. The table includes under 300,000 clones, 80% to 95% detected once. In the case of this clone: Its antigen is currently unknown.

The clonotype originates from a girl aged 2 to 10 in good health and CMV-seronegative. Sequenced sample: PBMCs. The J gene is TRBJ2-1, the V gene TRBV28, with D possibly TRBD1 on 6 matching bases. CDR3 DNA: TGTGCCAGCAGTTTAATTTTTGAGCAGGGGAATGAGCAGTTCTTC. Protein product: CASSLIFEQGNEQFF.